This section outlines one TCR beta chain sequence together with its context. The treatment denotes: around 19 received Ad26.COV2.S at low or high dose, single or two shots; roughly five received placebo; per-sample allocation not given. Collection of the samples took place on day 63 after the first injection of vaccine or placebo. This entry belongs to a study of Ad26.COV2.S vaccination and SARS-CoV-2 variants. Germline CDR1 reads SGHTA; CDR2 reads FQGNSA. The CDR3 has 16 amino acids. V was pared by 0 bases and J by 5 bases, with 7 bases of the junction left unmatched. Method: immunoSEQ multiplex PCR; TCRdb's copy keeps in-frame clones and lacks some. In the table there are 300,000 to 350,000 clones, roughly 90% of which are singletons.

The source material was peripheral blood, sampled in a trial of Ad26.COV2.S vaccine versus placebo. This TCR was recovered from a person aged 18-60 years who received the Ad26.COV2.S COVID-19 vaccine or a placebo. This rearrangement joins TRBV7-2 to TRBJ2-7; 10 nucleotides match TRBD1. CDR3 in DNA: TGTGCCAGCAGCTTAGCTGGGACAGGGGCAGGCCACGAGCAGTACTTC. This sequence encodes CASSLAGTGAGHEQYF.